This TCR beta chain was sequenced during a study of shared clonotypes between healthy human individuals (TCRdb year 2020). Context from the whole study: The cohort comprised a couple of women and three men aged 18 to 49 years. For each donor, CD4 naive and CD4 memory were each run on three plates, CD8 naive on two plates, and CD8 memory on one plate. Blood TCR repertoires of a handful of healthy adults were deeply sequenced to estimate repertoire size and the extent of clonotype sharing between individuals. Different laboratories and diverse techniques were used to prepare libraries and sequence TCR repertoires, to increase sequencing depth and limit assay-specific biases. Per donor, leukapheresis produced somewhere between about 0.85 and 9.5 billion PBMCs.

What the research found in general, with its limitations: Sampling was restricted to blood, and TCR repertoires in tissues likely differ from the TCR repertoires found in blood. Even with the large sequencing depth, rarefaction of the sorted-subset datasets indicated that sequencing was incomplete. Higher generation probabilities were observed for clonotypes shared by all four sorted-subset donors than for non-shared clonotypes. When a few donors were compared, the shared fraction of clonotypes was roughly 4.8% for naive CD4, less than 4% for naive CD8, 2% to 2.5% for memory CD4, and 0.35% to 0.4% for memory CD8. The genetic and exposure-history diversity represented was limited by the small number of donors. Naive subsets generally had larger estimated clonotype richness than memory subsets did. Pairwise subsampling indicated that sequencing depth was expected to affect the degree of clonotype sharing among donors.

Using the deep immunoSEQ assay, TCR CDR3 regions were amplified from genomic DNA by multiplex PCR. Extracted genomic DNA from each cell subset was spread evenly across all wells of several immunoSEQ 96-well plates, with each plate serving as a replicate. Each replicate PCR for sorted subsets received 150 to 250 ng genomic DNA, equal to roughly 33,000 T cell genomes. The purified libraries were quantified using a Qubit 3.0 fluorometer, sized with a Bioanalyzer 2100, and then quantified again using the KAPA Library Quantification kit. A separate single-read 150-cycle Illumina NextSeq 550 flow cell was used to sequence each immunoSEQ 96-well plate. The study's processing was this. The immunoSEQ output contained only junctional sequences without quality scores, so filtering could not match that applied to full-length reads. Sequences were annotated with PyIR, a Python wrapper for IgBLAST v1.9, and V/J genes and CDR3 were assigned using IMGT germline references. Any read was removed if the V/J assignment was weak (E-value above 1e-6), the CDR3 was missing, or the read contained stop codons, out-of-frame junctions, or ambiguous translated residues. V3J clonotypes were defined as sequences sharing an identical inferred V gene, J gene, and CDR3 amino acid sequence. Percentage overlap between repertoires was calculated by dividing the number of shared unique clonotypes by the size of the smaller repertoire. RTK rarefaction, the Chao1 estimator, and Recon v2.1 estimates of unobserved clonotypes were used to assess repertoire richness. For all TCRbeta clonotypes obtained by the gDNA method from a few donors, generation probabilities were computed with OLGA. This is the immuneACCESS table as TCRdb keeps it, with only in-frame sequences that have V and J called. A part of the clones is gone; compared with another copy, unresolved V genes explain less than half, and the rest is unexplained. D and trimming were read from the DNA, whereas the V and J calls and clone size are those reported in that table. Recorded for this sample are some 2,100,000 clones; approximately 96% of them occurred a single time. The top ten clones comprise around 0.13% of the sample.

Turning to this clone: The clone's antigen remains unknown. Within one base of it there is no much larger clone, and no base qualities were kept.

The donors were healthy, HIV-negative adults with no recently reported acute infections or vaccinations. Every donor was a Caucasian adult living in Nashville, Tennessee, USA. CD4+ T cells were enriched through magnetic negative selection, after which naive cells were positively selected on CD45RA and the remaining negative fraction served as the memory subset. Blood was collected by leukapheresis, and PBMCs were isolated by Ficoll-Histopaque density gradient centrifugation and then cryopreserved in liquid nitrogen vapor phase. Analytical flow cytometry was used to check the purity and quantity of every magnetically sorted T cell population. Genomic DNA was isolated from each sorted fraction and quantified by UV absorbance on a Nanodrop 2000c. Between the V and J ends, shortened by 6 bases and 2 bases respectively, the junction contains 14 bases. From the cysteine up to the phenylalanine, the CDR3 has a length of 13 residues. Of the read, only the CDR3 DNA is kept; its 39 bases are in frame from base 1. CDR1 SQVTM and CDR2 ANQGSEA are derived from the germline V gene.

The receptor was derived from a man between 18 and 29 years old in good health. Recombination connected TRBV29-1 to TRBJ2-7, with TRBD1 tentatively as D gene (5 bases match). The material sequenced was naive CD4+ T cells sorted from blood. The cell subset or site tag for this specimen amounts to: CD45RA+ positively selected. In nucleotides, the sequence is TGCAGCGTCCACGGGCAGGGTCCCTACGAGCAGTACTTC. It specifies CSVHGQGPYEQYF.